This record looks at one T cell receptor beta chain sequence and its context. This specimen belongs to a study of blood T cell repertoires in COVID-19. As for the study in general: Italy, Spain and the United States were the sources of the convalescent and acute COVID-19 samples. From T cells, B-cell-depleted T cells, or PBMCs came the material, which was cDNA or gDNA.

As handled by the study authors: Nucleated cell counts were estimated from reference gene primer amplification. Only in-frame clones appear in the TCRdb table, and some are missing; sequencing was by immunoSEQ multiplex PCR. V and J calls and clone size follow that table, whereas D and trimming were derived from the DNA. The sample consists of about 160,000 clones, approximately 86% of them appearing once. CDR1 and CDR2 (germline): DFQATT, SNEGSKA (reference sequence). V shed 3 bases and J shed 8 bases, with 11 bases lying between them. This CDR3 is built from 12 residues. This clonotype originated in a woman at least 80 years old with active or convalescent COVID-19. The specimen sequenced was peripheral blood. This rearrangement joins TRBV20-1 to TRBJ2-1; possible D gene TRBD2, 5 bases. The CDR3 spells CSASLLGDEQFF. The CDR3 DNA follows: TGCAGTGCTAGTCTCCTCGGGGATGAGCAGTTCTTC.